This entry describes one T cell receptor beta chain. TCRdb processed the 5' RACE reads anew with MiXCR; each CDR3 protein has one entry. The sample has about 75,000 distinct CDR3 sequences, 7.3% seen once; the top ten hold over 25%. This CDR3 is built from 12 residues. Germline V gives CDR1 GTSNPN, CDR2 SVGIG (reference sequence). Between the trimmed V and J ends, which lost 3 bases and 8 bases, there was a span of 10 bases. This record comes from a study of T cells after yellow fever vaccination. The chain uses TRBV30 and TRBJ1-4; D gene unclear. This receptor was obtained from a man younger than 30 who received the YFV17D yellow fever vaccine. The sequences come from CD8+ T cells sorted from PBMCs, collected 10 days after the first yellow fever vaccination. The CDR3 here is CAWRGLGEKLFF. DNA for the CDR3: TGTGCCTGGAGGGGTTTAGGGGAAAAACTGTTTTTT.